The next 3 T cell receptor beta chains were all read from a single sample in a study of blood T cell repertoires in COVID-19. The assay was immunoSEQ multiplex PCR, and TCRdb's table has in-frame clones only and misses some. The table has about 480,000 clones, 70% to 90% seen once; the top ten hold 1.5% to 2%. The sequenced sample was PBMCs or T cells enriched from blood (not recorded which). These receptors were collected from a woman aged 40-49 years who had recovered from COVID-19.

The chain employs TRBV3-1 (or the pseudogene TRBV3-2) and TRBJ1-2, with 7 bases matching TRBD1. Germline V gene data show CDR1 as LGHDT and CDR2 as YNNKEL (reference sequence). This CDR3 has 16 amino acids. After removal of 0 bases from V and 4 bases from J, the junction contained 8 bases not matched to a gene. CDR3 region: CASSQDLGQPFYGYTF. The CDR3 nucleotides are TGTGCCAGCAGCCAAGACTTGGGACAGCCGTTCTATGGCTACACCTTC.

The chain couples TRBV19 to TRBJ1-5, with a weak D call TRBD1 (6 bases). Germline CDR1 and CDR2: LNHDA and SQIVND (reference sequence). The CDR3 consists of 14 residues. Trimming removed 4 bases at V and 6 bases at J, with 13 bases between. CDR3 coding DNA: TGTGCCAGTAGTACAAGGACAGTCGGTCAGCCCCAGCATTTT. It encodes CASSTRTVGQPQHF.

DNA for the CDR3: TGTGCCAGCAGCTCGACACTAGCGGACACAGATACGCAGTATTTT. Its translation is CASSSTLADTDTQYF. This rearrangement joins TRBV7-2 to TRBJ2-3; TRBD2 agrees at 8 bases. This CDR3 contains 15 residues. Germline-derived CDR1 and CDR2 are SGHTA and FQGNSA. After removal of 4 bases from V and 2 bases from J, the junction contained 5 bases not matched to a gene.